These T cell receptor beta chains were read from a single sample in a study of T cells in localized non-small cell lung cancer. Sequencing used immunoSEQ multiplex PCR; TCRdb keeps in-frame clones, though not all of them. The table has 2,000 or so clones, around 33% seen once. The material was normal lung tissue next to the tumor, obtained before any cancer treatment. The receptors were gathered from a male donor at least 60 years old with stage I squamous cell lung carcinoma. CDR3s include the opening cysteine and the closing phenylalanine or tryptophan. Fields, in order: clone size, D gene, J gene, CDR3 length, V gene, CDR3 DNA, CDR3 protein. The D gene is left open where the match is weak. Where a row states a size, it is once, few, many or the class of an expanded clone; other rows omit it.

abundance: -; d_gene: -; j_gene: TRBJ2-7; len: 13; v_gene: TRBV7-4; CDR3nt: TGTGCCAGCACTTTGGGGGCAGCCTACGAGCAGTACTTC; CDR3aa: CASTLGAAYEQYF
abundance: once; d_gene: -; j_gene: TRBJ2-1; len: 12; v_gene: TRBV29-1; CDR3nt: TGCAGCGTTGAAGCCGCCGGCTATGAGCAGTTCTTC; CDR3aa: CSVEAAGYEQFF
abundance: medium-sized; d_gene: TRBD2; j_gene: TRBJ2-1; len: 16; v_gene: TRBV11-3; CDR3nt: TGTGCCAGCAGCCACTCCCCTGCGGGAGATTACGATGAGCAGTTCTTC; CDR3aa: CASSHSPAGDYDEQFF
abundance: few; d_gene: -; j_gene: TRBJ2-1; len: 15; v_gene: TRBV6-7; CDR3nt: TGTGCCAGCAGGAAAGACCTAAACTCCTACAATGAGCAGTTCTTC; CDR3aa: CASRKDLNSYNEQFF
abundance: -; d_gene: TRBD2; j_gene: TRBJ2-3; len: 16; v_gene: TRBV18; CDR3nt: TGTGCCAGCTCACCTCAGAGAAGCGGGAGGATAGATACGCAGTATTTT; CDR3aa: CASSPQRSGRIDTQYF
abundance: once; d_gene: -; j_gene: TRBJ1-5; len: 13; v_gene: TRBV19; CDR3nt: TGTGCCAGTAAGGGTTATAGCAATCAGCCCCAGCATTTT; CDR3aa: CASKGYSNQPQHF
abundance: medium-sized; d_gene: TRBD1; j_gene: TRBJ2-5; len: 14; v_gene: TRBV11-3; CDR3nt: TGTGCCAGCGCGGGGACAGGGGGCGCAGAGACCCAGTACTTC; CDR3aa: CASAGTGGAETQYF
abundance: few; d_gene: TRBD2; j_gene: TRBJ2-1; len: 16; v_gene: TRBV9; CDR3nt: TGTGCCAGCAGCGTAGCTGGCGGGAGGCCCTACAATGAGCAGTTCTTC; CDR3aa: CASSVAGGRPYNEQFF
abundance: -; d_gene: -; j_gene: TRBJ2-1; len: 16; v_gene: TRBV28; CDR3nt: TGTGCCAGCAGTTTATGGAACCTCCCCTCCTACAATGAGCAGTTCTTC; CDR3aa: CASSLWNLPSYNEQFF
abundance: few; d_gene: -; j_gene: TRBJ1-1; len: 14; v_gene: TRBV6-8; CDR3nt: TGTGCCAGCAGCCCTACTCGGGGGGGCACTGAAGCTTTCTTT; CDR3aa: CASSPTRGGTEAFF
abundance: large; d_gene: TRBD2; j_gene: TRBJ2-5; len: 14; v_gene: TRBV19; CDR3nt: TGTGCCAGTGCTAGCGGGACTCTCGGGGAGACCCAGTACTTC; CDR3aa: CASASGTLGETQYF
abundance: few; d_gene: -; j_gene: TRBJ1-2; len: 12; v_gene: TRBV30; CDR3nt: TGTGCCTGGACCAGGCAGGGTGAAGGCTACACCTTC; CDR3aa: CAWTRQGEGYTF
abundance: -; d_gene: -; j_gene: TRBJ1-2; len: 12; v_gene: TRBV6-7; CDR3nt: TGTGCCAGCACCCAACAGGGAAATGGCTACACCTTC; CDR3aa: CASTQQGNGYTF
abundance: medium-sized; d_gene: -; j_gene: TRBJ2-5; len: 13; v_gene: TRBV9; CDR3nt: TGTGCCAGCAGACCGGACACCCCGGAGACCCAGTACTTC; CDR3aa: CASRPDTPETQYF
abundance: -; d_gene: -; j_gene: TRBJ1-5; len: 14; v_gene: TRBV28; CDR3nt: TGTGCCAGCAGAAGGGGGAATGGGAATCAGCCCCAGCATTTT; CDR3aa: CASRRGNGNQPQHF
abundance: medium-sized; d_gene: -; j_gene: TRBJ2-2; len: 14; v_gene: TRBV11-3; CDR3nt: TGTGCCAGCAGCTTACATATAGACACCGGGGAGCTGTTTTTT; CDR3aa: CASSLHIDTGELFF
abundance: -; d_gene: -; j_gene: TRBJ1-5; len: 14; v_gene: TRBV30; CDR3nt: TGTGCCTGGAGTGTCACAGGTGGAGGACAGCCCCAGCATTTT; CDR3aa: CAWSVTGGGQPQHF
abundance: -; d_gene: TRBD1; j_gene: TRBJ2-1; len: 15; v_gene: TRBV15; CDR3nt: TGTGCCACCAGCAGACCAGACAGGGATGGGAATGAGCAGTTCTTC; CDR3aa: CATSRPDRDGNEQFF
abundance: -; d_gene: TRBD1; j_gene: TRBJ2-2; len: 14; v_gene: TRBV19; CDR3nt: TGTGCCAGTAGTACCAAGGGACAGACCGGGGAGCTGTTTTTT; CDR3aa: CASSTKGQTGELFF
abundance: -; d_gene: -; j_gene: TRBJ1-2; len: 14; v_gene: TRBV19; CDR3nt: TGTGCCAGTAGCCTGATCGAGGGAAGGACTGGCTACACCTTC; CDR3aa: CASSLIEGRTGYTF
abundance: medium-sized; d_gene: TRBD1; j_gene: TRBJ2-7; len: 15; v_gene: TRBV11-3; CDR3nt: TGTGCCAGCAGCTTAGAAGGGGGCAGGGCCTACGAGCAGTACTTC; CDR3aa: CASSLEGGRAYEQYF
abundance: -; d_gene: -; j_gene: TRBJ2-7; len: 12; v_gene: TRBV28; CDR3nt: TGTGCCAGCTCCCGGGGGCGCTACGAGCAGTACTTC; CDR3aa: CASSRGRYEQYF
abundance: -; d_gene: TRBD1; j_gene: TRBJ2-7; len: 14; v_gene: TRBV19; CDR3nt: TGTGCCAGTAGTATAGGCAGGGGGCCCTACGAGCAGTACTTC; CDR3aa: CASSIGRGPYEQYF
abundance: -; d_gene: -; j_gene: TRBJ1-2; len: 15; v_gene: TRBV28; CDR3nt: TGTGCCAGCAGTTTACCGGCAGACCGTCATCTAAGCTGCACCTTT; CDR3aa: CASSLPADRHLSCTF
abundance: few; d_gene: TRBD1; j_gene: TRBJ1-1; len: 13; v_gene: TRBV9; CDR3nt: TGTGCCAGGGGGACAGGGCCGAACACTGAAGCTTTCTTT; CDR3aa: CARGTGPNTEAFF
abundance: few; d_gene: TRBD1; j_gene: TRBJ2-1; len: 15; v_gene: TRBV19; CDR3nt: TGTGCCAGTAGTATCGGTGACAGGGGGTGGTATGAGCAGTTCTTC; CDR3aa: CASSIGDRGWYEQFF
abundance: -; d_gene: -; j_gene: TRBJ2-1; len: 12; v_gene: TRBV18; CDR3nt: TGTGCCAGCTCACCTCTGGGACCGGATCGAATCTTC; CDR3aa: CASSPLGPDRIF
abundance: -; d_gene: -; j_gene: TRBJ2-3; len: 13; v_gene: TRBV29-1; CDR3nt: TGCAGCGACGACAAAGCGGGCACAGATACGCAGTATTTT; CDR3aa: CSDDKAGTDTQYF
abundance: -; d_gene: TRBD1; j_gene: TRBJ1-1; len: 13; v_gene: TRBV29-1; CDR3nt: TGCAGCGCCCGGACAGGGACGAACACTGAAGCTTTCTTT; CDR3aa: CSARTGTNTEAFF
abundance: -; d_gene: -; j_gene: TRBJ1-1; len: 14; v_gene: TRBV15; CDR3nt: TGTGCCACCAGCAGAGGACCAAATTGGTCTGAAGCTTTCTTT; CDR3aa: CATSRGPNWSEAFF
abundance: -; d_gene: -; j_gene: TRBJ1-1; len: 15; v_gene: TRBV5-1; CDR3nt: TGCGCCAGCAGCTTGGCCGGGACTCCTGACACTGAAGCTTTCTTT; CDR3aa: CASSLAGTPDTEAFF
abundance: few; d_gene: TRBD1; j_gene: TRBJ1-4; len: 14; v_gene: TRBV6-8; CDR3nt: TGTGCCAGCAGTGCTACAGGGGGTAATGAAAAACTGTTTTTT; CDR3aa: CASSATGGNEKLFF
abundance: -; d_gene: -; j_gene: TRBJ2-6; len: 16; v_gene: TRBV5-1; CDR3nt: TGCGCCAGCAGCTTGAGGCCCATGACCCAGGCCAACGTCCTGACTTTC; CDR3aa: CASSLRPMTQANVLTF
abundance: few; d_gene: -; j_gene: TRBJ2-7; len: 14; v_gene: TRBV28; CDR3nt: TGTGCCAGCAGTTTCTCCGGGATAAAAGGAGAGCAGTACTTC; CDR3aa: CASSFSGIKGEQYF
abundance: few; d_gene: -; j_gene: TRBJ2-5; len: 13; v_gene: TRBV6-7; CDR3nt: TGTGCCAGCAGGCGACAACTCCAAGAGACCCAGTACTTC; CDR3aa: CASRRQLQETQYF
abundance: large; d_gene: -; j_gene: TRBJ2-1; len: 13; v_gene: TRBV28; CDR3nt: TGTGCCAGCAGTTTAAGGGTAGTCAATGAGCAGTTCTTC; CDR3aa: CASSLRVVNEQFF
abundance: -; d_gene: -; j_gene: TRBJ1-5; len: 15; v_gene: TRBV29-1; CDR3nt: TGCAGCGTTGGTGATGGACTGTTGGGCAATCAGCCCCAGCATTTT; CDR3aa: CSVGDGLLGNQPQHF
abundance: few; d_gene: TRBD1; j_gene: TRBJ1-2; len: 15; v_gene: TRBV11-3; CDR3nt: TGTGCCAGCAGCCAGAGGACAGGGGATACCTATGGCTACACCTTC; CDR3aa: CASSQRTGDTYGYTF
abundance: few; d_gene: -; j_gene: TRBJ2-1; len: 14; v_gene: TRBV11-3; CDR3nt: TGTGCCAGCAGCCTGCACTCCAGGAACAATGAGCAGTTCTTC; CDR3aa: CASSLHSRNNEQFF
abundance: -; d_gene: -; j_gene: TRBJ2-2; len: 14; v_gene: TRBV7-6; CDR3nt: TGTGCCAGCAGCCAGGAGGGGAATGCCGGGGAGCTGTTTTTT; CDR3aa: CASSQEGNAGELFF